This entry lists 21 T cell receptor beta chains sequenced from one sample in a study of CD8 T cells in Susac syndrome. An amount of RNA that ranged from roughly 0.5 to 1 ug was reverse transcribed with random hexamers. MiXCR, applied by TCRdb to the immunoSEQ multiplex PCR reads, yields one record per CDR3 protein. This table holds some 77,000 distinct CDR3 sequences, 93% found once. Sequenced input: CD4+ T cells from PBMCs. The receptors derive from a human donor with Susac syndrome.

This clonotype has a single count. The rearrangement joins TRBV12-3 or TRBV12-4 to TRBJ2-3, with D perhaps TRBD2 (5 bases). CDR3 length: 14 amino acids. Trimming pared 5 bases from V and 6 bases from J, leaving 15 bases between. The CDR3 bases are TGTGCCAGCAGTCCCCGGATGCGCGGGGATACGCAGTATTTT. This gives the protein CASSPRMRGDTQYF.

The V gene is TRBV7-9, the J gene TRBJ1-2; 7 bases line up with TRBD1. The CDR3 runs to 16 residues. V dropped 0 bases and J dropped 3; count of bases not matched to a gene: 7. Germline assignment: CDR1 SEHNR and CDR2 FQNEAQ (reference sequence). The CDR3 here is CASSLAGGRVDYGYTF. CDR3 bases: TGTGCCAGCAGCTTAGCAGGGGGCAGGGTAGACTATGGCTACACCTTC.

This chain's CDR3 is CASSQPIDRERETQYF. DNA of the CDR3: TGCGCCAGCAGCCAACCAATAGACAGGGAGCGGGAGACCCAGTACTTC. The rearrangement joins TRBV4-1 to TRBJ2-5, with 7 bases aligning to TRBD1. The CDR3 sequence is 16 residues long. Germline V CDR1 and CDR2: MGHRA, YSYEKL. J gave up 5 bases and V 2 bases, and 11 bases lay outside the gene matches.

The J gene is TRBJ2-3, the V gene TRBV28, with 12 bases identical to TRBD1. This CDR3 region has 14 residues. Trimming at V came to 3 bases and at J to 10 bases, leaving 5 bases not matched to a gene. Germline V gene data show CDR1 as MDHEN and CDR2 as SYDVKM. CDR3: CASSFRDRGRSQYF. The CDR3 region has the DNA TGTGCCAGCAGTTTCAGGGACAGGGGGCGTTCGCAGTATTTT.

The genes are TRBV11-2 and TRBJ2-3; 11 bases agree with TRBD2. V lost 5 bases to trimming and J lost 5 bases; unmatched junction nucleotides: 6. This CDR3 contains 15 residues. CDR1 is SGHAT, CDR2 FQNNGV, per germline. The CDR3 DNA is TGTGCCAGCAGCCTTAGCGGGGGGGCCCTAGATACGCAGTATTTT. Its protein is CASSLSGGALDTQYF.

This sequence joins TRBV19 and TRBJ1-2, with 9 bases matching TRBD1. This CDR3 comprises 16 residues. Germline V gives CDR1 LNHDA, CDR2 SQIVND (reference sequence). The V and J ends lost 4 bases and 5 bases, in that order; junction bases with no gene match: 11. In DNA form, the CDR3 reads TGTGCCAGTAGTACCTCCTCTGCCGGGACAGGGTATGGCTACACCTTC. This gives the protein CASSTSSAGTGYGYTF.

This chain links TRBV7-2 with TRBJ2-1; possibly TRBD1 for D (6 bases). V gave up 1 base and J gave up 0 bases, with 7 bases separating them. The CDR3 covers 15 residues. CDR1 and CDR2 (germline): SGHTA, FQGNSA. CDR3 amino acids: CASSLGQVSYNEQFF. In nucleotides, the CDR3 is TGTGCCAGCAGCTTAGGACAGGTCTCCTACAATGAGCAGTTCTTC.

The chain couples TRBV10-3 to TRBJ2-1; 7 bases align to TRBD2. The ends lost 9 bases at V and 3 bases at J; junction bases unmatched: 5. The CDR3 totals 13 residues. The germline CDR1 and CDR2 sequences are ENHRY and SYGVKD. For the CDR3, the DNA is TGTGCCATTAGGGCGGGGGACTACAATGAGCAGTTCTTC. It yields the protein CAIRAGDYNEQFF.

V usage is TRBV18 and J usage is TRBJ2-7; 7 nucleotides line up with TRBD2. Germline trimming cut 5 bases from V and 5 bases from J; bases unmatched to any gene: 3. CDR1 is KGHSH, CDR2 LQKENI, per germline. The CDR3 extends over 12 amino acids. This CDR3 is CASSGRGDEQYF. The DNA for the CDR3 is TGTGCCAGCTCAGGCCGGGGGGACGAGCAGTACTTC.

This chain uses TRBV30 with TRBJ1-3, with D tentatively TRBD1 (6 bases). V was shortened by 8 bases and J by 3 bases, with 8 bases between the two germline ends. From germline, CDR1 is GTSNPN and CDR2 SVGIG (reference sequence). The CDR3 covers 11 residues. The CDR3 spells CAGQRGNTIYF. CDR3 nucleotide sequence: TGTGCCGGACAGCGTGGAAACACCATATATTTT.

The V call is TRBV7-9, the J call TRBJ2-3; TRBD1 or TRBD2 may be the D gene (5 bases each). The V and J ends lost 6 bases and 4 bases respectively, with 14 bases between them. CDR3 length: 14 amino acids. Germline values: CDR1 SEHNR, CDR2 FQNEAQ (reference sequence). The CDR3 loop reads CASSKGQGPDTQYF. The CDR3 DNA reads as TGTGCCAGCAGTAAGGGCCAGGGACCAGATACGCAGTATTTT.

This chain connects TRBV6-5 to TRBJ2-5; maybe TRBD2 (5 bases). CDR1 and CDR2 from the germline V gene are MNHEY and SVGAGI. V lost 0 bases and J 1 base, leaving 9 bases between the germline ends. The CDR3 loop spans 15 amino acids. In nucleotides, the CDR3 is TGTGCCAGCAGTTACTCTCGGGGATTCCAAGAGACCCAGTACTTC. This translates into CASSYSRGFQETQYF.

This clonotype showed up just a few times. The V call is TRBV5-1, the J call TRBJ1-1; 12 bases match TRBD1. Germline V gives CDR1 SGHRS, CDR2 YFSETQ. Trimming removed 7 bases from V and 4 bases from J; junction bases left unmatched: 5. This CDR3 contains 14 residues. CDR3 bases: TGCGCCAGCGGGACAGGGGGCGCAGGCACTGAAGCTTTCTTT. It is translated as CASGTGGAGTEAFF.

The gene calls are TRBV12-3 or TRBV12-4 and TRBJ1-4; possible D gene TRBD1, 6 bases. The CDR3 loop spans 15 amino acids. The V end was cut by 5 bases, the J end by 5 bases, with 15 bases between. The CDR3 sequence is CASSPSDRKNEKLFF. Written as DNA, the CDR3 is TGTGCCAGCAGTCCCTCGGACAGAAAAAATGAAAAACTGTTTTTT.

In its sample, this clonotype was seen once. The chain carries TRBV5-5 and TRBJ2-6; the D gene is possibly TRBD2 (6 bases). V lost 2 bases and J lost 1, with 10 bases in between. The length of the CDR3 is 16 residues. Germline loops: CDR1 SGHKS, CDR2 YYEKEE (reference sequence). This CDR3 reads CASSLSGTSGANVLTF. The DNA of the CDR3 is TGTGCCAGCAGCTTATCAGGGACTTCTGGGGCCAACGTCCTGACTTTC.

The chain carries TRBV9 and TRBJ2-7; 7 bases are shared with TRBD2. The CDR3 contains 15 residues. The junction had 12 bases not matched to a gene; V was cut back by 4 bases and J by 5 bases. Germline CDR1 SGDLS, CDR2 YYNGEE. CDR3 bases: TGTGCCAGCAGCCCGAACCTTGGGGGGGTGGACGAGCAGTACTTC. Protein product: CASSPNLGGVDEQYF. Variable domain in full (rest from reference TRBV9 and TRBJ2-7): DSGVTQTPKHLITATGQRVTLRCSPRSGDLSVYWYQQSLDQGLQFLIQYYNGEERAKGNILERFSAQQFPDLHSELNLSSLELGDSALYFCASSPNLGGVDEQYFGPGTRLTVT.

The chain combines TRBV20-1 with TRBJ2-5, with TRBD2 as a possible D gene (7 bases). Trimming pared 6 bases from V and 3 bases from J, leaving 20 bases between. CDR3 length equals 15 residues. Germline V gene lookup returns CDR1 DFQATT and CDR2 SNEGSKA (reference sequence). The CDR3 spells CSAPPLGGGEETQYF. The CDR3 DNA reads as TGCAGTGCCCCGCCTCTAGGAGGGGGGGAAGAGACCCAGTACTTC.

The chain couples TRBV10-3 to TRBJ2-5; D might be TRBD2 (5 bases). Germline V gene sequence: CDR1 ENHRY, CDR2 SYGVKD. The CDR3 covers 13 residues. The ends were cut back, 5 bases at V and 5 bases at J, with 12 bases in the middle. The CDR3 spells CAISLDGGETQYF. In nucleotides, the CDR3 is TGTGCCATCAGTTTGGACGGCGGGGAGACCCAGTACTTC.

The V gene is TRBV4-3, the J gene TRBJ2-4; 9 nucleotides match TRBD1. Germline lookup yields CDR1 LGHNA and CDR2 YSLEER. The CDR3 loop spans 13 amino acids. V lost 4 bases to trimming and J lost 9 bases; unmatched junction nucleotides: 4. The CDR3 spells CASSPGTGRIQYF. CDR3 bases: TGCGCCAGCAGCCCCGGGACAGGGCGCATTCAGTACTTC.

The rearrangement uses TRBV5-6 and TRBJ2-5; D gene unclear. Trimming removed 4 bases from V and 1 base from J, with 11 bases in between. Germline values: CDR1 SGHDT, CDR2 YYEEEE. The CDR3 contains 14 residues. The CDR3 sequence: CASSAVGVQETQYF. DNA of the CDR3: TGTGCCAGCAGCGCCGTAGGTGTCCAAGAGACCCAGTACTTC.

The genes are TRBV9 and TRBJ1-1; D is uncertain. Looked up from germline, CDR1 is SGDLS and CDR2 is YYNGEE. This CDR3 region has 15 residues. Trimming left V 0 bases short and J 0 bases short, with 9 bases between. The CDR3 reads CASSVAERMNTEAFF. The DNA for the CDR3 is TGTGCCAGCAGCGTAGCTGAACGGATGAACACTGAAGCTTTCTTT. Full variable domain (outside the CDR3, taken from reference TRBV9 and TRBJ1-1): DSGVTQTPKHLITATGQRVTLRCSPRSGDLSVYWYQQSLDQGLQFLIQYYNGEERAKGNILERFSAQQFPDLHSELNLSSLELGDSALYFCASSVAERMNTEAFFGQGTRLTVV.